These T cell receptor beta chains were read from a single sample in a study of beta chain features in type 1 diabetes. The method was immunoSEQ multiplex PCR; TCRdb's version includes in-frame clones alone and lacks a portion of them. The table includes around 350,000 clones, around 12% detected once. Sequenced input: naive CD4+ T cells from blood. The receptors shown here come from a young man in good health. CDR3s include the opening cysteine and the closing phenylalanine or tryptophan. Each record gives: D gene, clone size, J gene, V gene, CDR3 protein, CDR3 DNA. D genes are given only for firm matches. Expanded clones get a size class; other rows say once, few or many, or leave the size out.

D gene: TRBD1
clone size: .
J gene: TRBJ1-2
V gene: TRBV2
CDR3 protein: CASQGRQGVNYGYTF
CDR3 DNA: TGTGCCAGCCAGGGTAGACAGGGGGTAAACTATGGCTACACCTTC

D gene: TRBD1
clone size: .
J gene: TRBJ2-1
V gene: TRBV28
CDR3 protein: CASSWAGTGSYNEQFF
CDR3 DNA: TGTGCCAGCAGTTGGGCCGGGACAGGCTCCTACAATGAGCAGTTCTTC

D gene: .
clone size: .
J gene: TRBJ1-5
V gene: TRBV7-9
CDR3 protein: CASSLGGGGPQHF
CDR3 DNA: TGTGCCAGCAGTCTCGGGGGGGGTGGTCCCCAGCATTTT

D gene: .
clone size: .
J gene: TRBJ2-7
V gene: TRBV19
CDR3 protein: CASSIATGSYEQYF
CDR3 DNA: TGTGCCAGTAGTATAGCTACCGGTTCCTACGAGCAGTACTTC

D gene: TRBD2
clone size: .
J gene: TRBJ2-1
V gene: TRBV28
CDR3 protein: CASSSIRTGGLAGGNEQFF
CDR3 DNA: TGTGCCAGCAGCTCGATAAGGACAGGGGGACTAGCGGGAGGTAATGAGCAGTTCTTC

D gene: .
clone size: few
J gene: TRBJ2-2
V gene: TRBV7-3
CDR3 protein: CASRHLGNTGELFF
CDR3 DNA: TGTGCCAGCCGACATCTGGGGAACACCGGGGAGCTGTTTTTT

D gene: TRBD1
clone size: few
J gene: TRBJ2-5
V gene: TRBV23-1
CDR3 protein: CASVKPPSRGRETQYF
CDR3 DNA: TGCGCCAGCGTAAAACCCCCCTCCAGGGGGCGAGAGACCCAGTACTTC

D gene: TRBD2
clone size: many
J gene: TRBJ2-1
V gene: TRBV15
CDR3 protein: CATSGGLAYNEQFF
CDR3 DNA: TGTGCCACCAGCGGGGGACTAGCTTACAATGAGCAGTTCTTC

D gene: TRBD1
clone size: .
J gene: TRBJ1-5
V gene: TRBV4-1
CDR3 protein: CASSPGQGARGNQPQHF
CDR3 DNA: TGCGCCAGCAGCCCCGGACAGGGGGCGCGGGGCAATCAGCCCCAGCATTTT

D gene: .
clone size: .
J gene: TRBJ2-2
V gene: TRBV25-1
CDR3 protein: CASSESGGPNTGELFF
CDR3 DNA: TGTGCCAGCAGTGAATCGGGGGGCCCGAACACCGGGGAGCTGTTTTTT